The rows below give T cell receptor beta chains drawn from one sample of a study of cytomegalovirus exposure and HLA in healthy donors. Some clones are missing from TCRdb's copy, which holds only in-frame ones; the method was immunoSEQ multiplex PCR. Its table lists roughly 100,000 clones. The sequencing sample was made of PBMCs. These receptors all stem from a woman aged 25 to 39 in good health and CMV-seronegative. Both conserved end residues are part of each CDR3. The D gene is left open where the match is weak.

J: TRBJ2-1; V: TRBV28; D: NA; DNA: TGTGCCAGCAGTTTACTGAATGAGCAGTTCTTC; CDR3: CASSLLNEQFF
J: TRBJ1-1; V: TRBV7-9; D: TRBD1; DNA: TGTGCCAGCAGCGCCCCGGGACAGGACTTGGCGGGGGCTTTCTTT; CDR3: CASSAPGQDLAGAFF
J: TRBJ2-1; V: TRBV5-4; D: TRBD2; DNA: TGTGCCAGCAGCTCCGGGACTAGCGGGATCAATGAGCAGTTCTTC; CDR3: CASSSGTSGINEQFF
J: TRBJ2-5; V: TRBV27; D: TRBD2; DNA: TGTGCCAGCAGTCCGGGGACTAGCGGAAAAGAGACCCAGTACTTC; CDR3: CASSPGTSGKETQYF
J: TRBJ1-1; V: TRBV19; D: NA; DNA: TGTGCCAGTAGTACAACCTCAGGGGTTGGCACTGAAGCTTTCTTT; CDR3: CASSTTSGVGTEAFF
J: TRBJ2-5; V: TRBV28; D: TRBD2; DNA: TGTGCCAGCAGTACCCCCCTAGCGGGAGCTGGAGAGACCCAGTACTTC; CDR3: CASSTPLAGAGETQYF
J: TRBJ2-5; V: TRBV2; D: TRBD1; DNA: TGTGCCAGCAGTCGAGGGACAGGGGGTCTGGAGACCCAGTACTTC; CDR3: CASSRGTGGLETQYF
J: TRBJ1-5; V: TRBV28; D: NA; DNA: TGTGCCAGCAAAGGACCCGGACGGGGTAATCAGCCCCAGCATTTT; CDR3: CASKGPGRGNQPQHF
J: TRBJ1-2; V: TRBV9; D: TRBD1; DNA: TGTGCCAGCAGAGCTGGTACAGGGGACTATGGCTACACCTTC; CDR3: CASRAGTGDYGYTF
J: TRBJ2-7; V: TRBV2; D: TRBD2; DNA: TGTGCCAGCAGTGAAGGAGAGGGACTAGCGGGCTACGAGCAGTACTTC; CDR3: CASSEGEGLAGYEQYF
J: TRBJ2-3; V: TRBV5-1; D: TRBD2; DNA: TGCGCCAGCAGCTTGGAATCCCTAGCGGTCACAGATACGCAGTATTTT; CDR3: CASSLESLAVTDTQYF
J: TRBJ2-1; V: TRBV5-1; D: TRBD2; DNA: TGCGCCAGCAGCCTAGGGACTAGCAGTAAGTACAATGAGCAGTTCTTC; CDR3: CASSLGTSSKYNEQFF
J: TRBJ1-2; V: TRBV5-1; D: TRBD1; DNA: TGCGCCAGCAGCGCGGGACAGGGGGAAGCTAACTATGGCTACACCTTC; CDR3: CASSAGQGEANYGYTF
J: TRBJ2-7; V: TRBV5-1; D: NA; DNA: TGCGCCAGCAGCTACAGTAAGGAGCAGTACTTC; CDR3: CASSYSKEQYF
J: TRBJ2-1; V: TRBV19; D: TRBD1; DNA: TGTGCCAGTAGTATTCGGGACAGTGGAATATACAATGAGCAGTTCTTC; CDR3: CASSIRDSGIYNEQFF
J: TRBJ2-6; V: TRBV7-2; D: NA; DNA: TGTGCCAGCAGCTTAAGGGGCTCAGGGGCCAACGTCCTGACTTTC; CDR3: CASSLRGSGANVLTF
J: TRBJ2-7; V: TRBV19; D: TRBD2; DNA: TGTGCCAGTAGTTTGCCCCAAAGGGGCCTAGCGGACAACTCCTACGAGCAGTACTTC; CDR3: CASSLPQRGLADNSYEQYF
J: TRBJ2-3; V: TRBV14; D: NA; DNA: TGTGCCAGCAGCCAAGATTTGGCAGCAGATACGCAGTATTTT; CDR3: CASSQDLAADTQYF
J: TRBJ2-1; V: TRBV7-3; D: NA; DNA: TGTGCCAGCAGCTTATTATCGGGAGCGGTCAATGAGCAGTTCTTC; CDR3: CASSLLSGAVNEQFF